Below, 7 T cell receptor beta chains from the same sample are listed, as sequenced in a study of blood T cells in healthy people across ages. A second PCR of 7 to 11 cycles used a sample-barcoded 5' primer and a J-beta primer mix. One entry per CDR3 protein, called by TCRdb with MiXCR from the 5' RACE reads. The table has 700,000 or so distinct CDR3 sequences, roughly two fifths seen once; the top ten hold 30%. Sample: blood. The receptors originated from a man of 80 years or more in good health.

The rearrangement uses TRBV7-2 and TRBJ2-1; D is possibly TRBD2 (6 bases). Germline CDR1 is SGHTA and CDR2 is FQGNSA. Trimming cost V 1 base and J 4 bases, with 11 bases left between them. CDR3 length: 15 amino acids. The CDR3 protein is CASSLVGSGYNEQFF. For the CDR3, the DNA is TGTGCCAGCAGCTTAGTTGGTAGCGGATACAATGAGCAGTTCTTC.

This clonotype was counted between two and nine times. The chain couples TRBV7-8 to TRBJ2-1; D perhaps matches TRBD2 (6 bases). The germline V gene encodes CDR1 SGHVS and CDR2 FQNEAQ. The CDR3 totals 14 residues. The ends were cut back, 5 bases at V and 8 bases at J, with 16 bases in the middle. CDR3 loop: CASSVGLGGDEQFF. The DNA of the CDR3 is TGTGCCAGCAGCGTGGGACTCGGTGGCGATGAGCAGTTCTTC. Variable domain in full (rest from reference TRBV7-8 and TRBJ2-1): GAGVSQSPRYKVAKRGQDVALRCDPISGHVSLFWYQQALGQGPEFLTYFQNEAQLDKSGLPSDRFFAERPEGSVSTLKIQRTQQEDSAVYLCASSVGLGGDEQFFGPGTRLTVL.

This clonotype was counted between two and nine times. The chain uses TRBV7-2 and TRBJ2-6, with D possibly being TRBD1 or TRBD2 (6 bases each). The ends were cut back, 3 bases at V and 0 bases at J, with 12 bases in the middle. Germline assignment: CDR1 SGHTA and CDR2 FQGNSA. This CDR3 contains 17 residues. The CDR3 coding sequence is TGTGCCAGCAGCTTCCGGGGGCTAACCTCTGGGGCCAACGTCCTGACTTTC. Protein: CASSFRGLTSGANVLTF.

This clonotype showed up just a few times. The rearrangement links TRBV12-3 or TRBV12-4 to TRBJ2-7; possibly TRBD1 for D (6 bases). V was pared by 9 bases and J by 0 bases, with 12 bases between. The CDR3 sequence is 13 residues long. CDR3 protein: CASGRGSSYEQYF. The CDR3 DNA reads as TGTGCCAGTGGCAGGGGAAGCTCCTACGAGCAGTACTTC.

The rearrangement joins TRBV6-2 or TRBV6-3 to TRBJ2-1, with 12 bases that match TRBD2. This CDR3 has 16 amino acids. The trim removed 4 bases at V and 4 bases at J, leaving 5 bases unmatched. Germline V gene data show CDR1 as MNHEY and CDR2 as SVGEGT. The CDR3 DNA sequence: TGTGCCAGCAGTTCTCGGACTAGCGGGAAGTACAATGAGCAGTTCTTC. Translating it yields CASSSRTSGKYNEQFF.

V is TRBV7-6 and J is TRBJ2-4; D tentatively reads TRBD1 or TRBD2 (6 bases each). The end of the DNA is better explained by TRBJ2-7, so the J call may be wrong. CDR1 SGHVS and CDR2 FNYEAQ come from the germline V gene. The CDR3 totals 16 residues. CDR3 sequence: CASSPNSGQPTYEQYF. As DNA, the CDR3 is TGTGCCAGCAGCCCGAATAGCGGACAGCCGACCTACGAGCAGTACTTC.

The genes are TRBV6-5 and TRBJ1-2, with D maybe TRBD1 (6 bases). The CDR3 is made up of 16 amino acids. Germline lookup yields CDR1 MNHEY and CDR2 SVGAGI. Trimming removed 5 bases at V and 3 bases at J, with 19 bases between. The CDR3 DNA follows: TGTGCCAGCAGTAACACAGGGATGGAAAAAGACTATGGCTACACCTTC. Protein: CASSNTGMEKDYGYTF.